This record looks at one T cell receptor (beta chain) sequence and its context. The target antigen is unknown. This record belongs to a study of molecular identifiers for immune sequencing clone quantification. The overall study: Replicates partitioned RNA from roughly 20,000 or 100,000 naive CD8 cells into five parts, sequencing four.

Study-wide results and limits: Spiked-in Jurkat TCR RNA corresponding to one cell was reported as detectable against over 900,000 naive cells.

Naive CD8 T cell sorting was performed on the CD8+CD4-CCR7+CD45RA+ phenotype. Methods described previously were used for bulk TCR libraries, and listed TCR primers were applied. Each CDR3 protein gets one entry after TCRdb re-called the PCR reads with MiXCR. The sample records hundreds of thousands of distinct CDR3 sequences, 25% being singletons. The CDR3 loop spans 15 amino acids. Trimming removed 5 bases at V and 6 bases at J, with 20 bases between. The chain joins TRBV12-3 or TRBV12-4 to TRBJ2-7; D is unresolved. The sample comprised naive CD8+ T cells from blood, with Jurkat cell RNA spiked in. The subset was: FACS-sorted CD8+CD4-CCR7+CD45RA+ naive T cells. The sequence came from a human donor in good health. Some libraries in this study had Jurkat cell RNA spiked in. The CDR3 is CASSPDRRAACEQYF. The CDR3 bases are TGTGCCAGCAGTCCAGACCGCCGGGCAGCCTGCGAGCAGTACTTC.